This TCR beta chain is drawn from a study of CD8 T cells in Susac syndrome (dated by TCRdb to between 2018 and 2021). Broadly, across the study: Whether CD8+ T cell activation and differentiation in Susac syndrome was antigen driven was tested using repertoire sequencing. Study-wide conclusions, independent of this receptor: The TCR sequencing and HLA analysis was acknowledged to have included a relatively small number of individuals.

Peripheral blood CD8+ and CD4+ T cells from healthy donors, Susac syndrome patients and multiple sclerosis patients were profiled by high-throughput TCR beta sequencing. Multiple sclerosis controls were treatment-naive patients with stable or active relapsing-remitting disease fulfilling revised McDonald criteria. Bulk CD8+ and CD4+ T cells were purified magnetically by negative isolation, whereas CD8+ TEMRA cells were enriched by FACS. Blood was collected in EDTA tubes and processed within 24 hours, with PBMCs isolated through density gradient centrifugation. PBMCs intended for TCR sequencing were frozen in liquid nitrogen and were later thawed in a 37 degrees C water bath. The sorted or isolated CD4+, CD8+ and CD8+ TEMRA cells had a purity of 90% or higher. To note about this clonotype: It has no known antigen specificity. Base qualities are missing; no much larger clone stands one base away.

RNA was extracted using the RNeasy kit, and roughly 0.5 to 1 ug of the RNA was reverse transcribed with random hexamers. TCR beta CDR3 regions were amplified with the immunoSEQ multiplex PCR assay covering 54 Vbeta and 13 Jbeta segments. To correct PCR amplification bias, a synthetic template baseline was used for both primer optimization and computational correction. In the original analysis: Only productive sequences were kept, with reads annotated to V, D and J genes according to IMGT and analyzed in immunoSEQ Analyzer. Clonality was calculated as one minus the Shannon entropy normalized by log2 of the number of productive unique sequences. For each patient and control, public and private clones were evaluated within the 100 most prevalent clones. Clones were defined as Susac-specific when absent from the healthy and MS cohorts, from roughly 1,100 published viral clones and from other ImmuneACCESS disease sequences. TCRdb's own reprocessing of the public reads used fastp at Q25 and MiXCR and kept productive beta chains. For every CDR3 protein sequence, its rows merge into one entry that carries the most common genes and DNA. TCRdb assigned the V and J calls; the authors' analysis was not used. The sample yields just over 300,000 distinct CDR3 sequences; about 92% were counted once. The ten largest clonotypes hold 0.06% to 0.075% of the sample.

The V end loses 0 bases and the J end loses 4 bases, and a stretch of 8 bases separates them. Via the germline V gene, CDR1 is SGDLS and CDR2 YYNGEE. Including cysteine and phenylalanine, the CDR3 has 14 amino acids. Left in the record is the CDR3 DNA by itself, 42 bases read in frame from the first base. Sequenced: CD4+ T cells from PBMCs. The V gene is TRBV9 and the J gene is TRBJ2-1, with the identity of the D gene unclear. This receptor was obtained from a human donor with multiple sclerosis. The DNA sequence is TGTGCCAGCAGCGTAGGATTCGCTTACAATGAGCAGTTCTTC. Its product reads: CASSVGFAYNEQFF. The reference TRBV9 and TRBJ2-1 proteins fill in what lies around the CDR3, so the full variable domain reads DSGVTQTPKHLITATGQRVTLRCSPRSGDLSVYWYQQSLDQGLQFLIQYYNGEERAKGNILERFSAQQFPDLHSELNLSSLELGDSALYFCASSVGFAYNEQFFGPGTRLTVL.